What follows is one TCR beta chain and its context. Deletions cut 1 base from V and 10 bases from J, with 10 bases between. The CDR3 has 12 amino acids. The V gene's germline CDR1 is MGHRA and CDR2 YSYEKL. The sample is drawn from a study of blood T cell repertoires in COVID-19. The overall study: Samples came from the United States, Italy and Spain, spanning acute and convalescent COVID-19. Nucleic acid was either cDNA or gDNA, and it came from T cells, B-cell-depleted T cells, or PBMCs.

Per the authors' pipeline: Using reference gene primer amplification, nucleated cell counts were estimated. This table comes from immunoSEQ multiplex PCR, and its TCRdb copy is limited to in-frame clones, with some not included. V, J and clone size were drawn from that table, and D and trimming were deduced from the DNA. Of 210,000 or so clones listed, about 88% are singletons. This receptor was taken from a woman aged 35 to 49 with acute or convalescent COVID-19. Specimen: peripheral blood. The chain has TRBV4-1 and TRBJ1-1; TRBD1 is a possible D gene (6 bases). The CDR3 region is CASSQVGGRAFF. CDR3 in DNA: TGCGCCAGCAGCCAAGTAGGGGGACGAGCTTTCTTT.